The 6 T cell receptor beta chains below all came from one sample that was sequenced in a study of monozygotic twins with inflammatory bowel disease. TCRdb re-called the 5' RACE reads, yielding one record per CDR3 amino acid sequence without DNA. The table lists about 380,000 distinct CDR3 sequences, with approximately 2.8% in the top ten. Sequenced material: blood. These receptors all stem from a human donor with ulcerative colitis or Crohn's disease, or a healthy co-twin of an affected twin (not recorded which).

The genes are TRBV20-1 and TRBJ1-1; TCRdb gives TRBD1 as the D gene, but with no DNA this cannot be confirmed. Per the germline V gene, CDR1 is DFQATT and CDR2 is SNEGSKA (reference sequence). This CDR3 is 14 amino acids long. The CDR3 loop is CSARKDRQNTEAFF.

The V gene is TRBV20-1, the J gene TRBJ2-1; TCRdb returns TRBD2, unconfirmable since there is no DNA. Germline CDR1 and CDR2: DFQATT and SNEGSKA (reference sequence). The CDR3 is 13 amino acids. The CDR3: CSLRKSGRNEQFF.

The chain uses TRBV20-1 and TRBJ1-1. This CDR3 is built from 13 residues. CDR1 and CDR2 from the germline V gene are DFQATT and SNEGSKA (reference sequence). The CDR3 protein is CSAGWTGNTEAFF.

The CDR3: CASSSGHRSPYEQYF. The gene calls are TRBV7-2 and TRBJ2-7; TCRdb reports TRBD1, a call that lacks DNA to check it against. The CDR3 spans 15 residues. Germline V gives CDR1 SGHTA, CDR2 FQGNSA.

The CDR3 spells CASSDGAGYPQTF. The chain combines TRBV6-4 with TRBJ1-2. This CDR3 contains 13 residues. The germline CDR1 and CDR2 sequences are MRHNA and SNTAGT.

V gene TRBV11-2 combines with J gene TRBJ2-5. The CDR3 runs to 12 residues. Germline V gene data show CDR1 as SGHAT and CDR2 as FQNNGV. CDR3 in amino acids: CASSPWQETQYF.